Below, 28 T cell receptor beta chains from the same sample are listed, as sequenced in a study of cytomegalovirus exposure and HLA in healthy donors. The PCR used 60 Vbeta and 13 Jbeta primers. The data were produced by immunoSEQ multiplex PCR, yet TCRdb's version contains in-frame clones alone and is incomplete. The sample carries 150,000 to 200,000 clones, about 64% recorded once. The sample taken for sequencing was PBMCs. The receptor set was obtained from a man aged 50 to 59 in good health and CMV-seronegative.

The chain recombines TRBV28 with TRBJ1-6, with a possible D match to TRBD1 (6 bases). CDR3 length equals 14 residues. The V end lost 1 base, the J end lost 8 bases, and 9 bases lay between the germline ends. CDR1 and CDR2 from the germline V gene are MDHEN and SYDVKM. This CDR3 is CASSLYRVDSPLHF. The CDR3 bases are TGTGCCAGCAGTTTATACAGGGTCGATTCACCCCTCCACTTT.

This chain uses TRBV7-2 with TRBJ1-6; D remains unclear. The CDR3 loop spans 15 amino acids. The germline V gene has CDR1 SGHTA and CDR2 FQGNSA. Trimming took off 7 bases at V and 8 bases at J, with 18 bases between the two ends. The CDR3 DNA sequence: TGTGCCAGCACCGCGGGTAGGGTAAAAGATTCACCCCTCCACTTT. Amino acids: CASTAGRVKDSPLHF.

This clone turned up a few times. The chain links TRBV28 to TRBJ1-3, with D uncertain. The V end lost 1 base, the J end lost 0 bases, and 7 bases lay between the germline ends. The CDR3 totals 15 residues. Germline CDR1 MDHEN, CDR2 SYDVKM. This chain's CDR3 is CASSLLEFSGNTIYF. In DNA form, the CDR3 reads TGTGCCAGCAGTTTATTAGAGTTCTCTGGAAACACCATATATTTT.

J is TRBJ1-3 and V is TRBV5-1; D may be TRBD1 (6 bases). The CDR3 has 13 amino acids. CDR1 and CDR2 from the germline V gene are SGHRS and YFSETQ. V dropped 2 bases and J dropped 4 bases, with 7 bases sitting between them. The DNA of the CDR3 is TGCGCCAGCAGCTTCGGACAGGGAAACACCATATATTTT. It yields the protein CASSFGQGNTIYF.

J is TRBJ1-5 and V is TRBV6-1; a weak D match, TRBD1 (5 bases). Trimming took 2 bases from V and 10 from J, leaving 18 bases between them. Germline CDR1 is MNHNS and CDR2 is SASEGT. This CDR3 has 15 residues. The CDR3 spells CASSESRGGISPQHF. CDR3 DNA: TGTGCCAGCAGTGAATCTAGGGGTGGTATCAGCCCCCAGCATTTT.

The chain employs TRBV29-1 and TRBJ1-3; D is unresolved. The CDR3 runs to 15 residues. Between the trimmed V and J ends, which lost 4 bases and 9 bases, there was a span of 22 bases. The germline gives CDR1 SQVTM, CDR2 ANQGSEA. Here the CDR3 reads CSVGLSTALSSTIYF. CDR3 nucleotides: TGCAGCGTTGGTTTGTCGACTGCCCTTTCTAGCACCATATATTTT.

The J gene is TRBJ2-7, the V gene TRBV7-9; 7 nucleotides align to TRBD1. V gave up 2 bases and J gave up 3 bases; unmatched junction bases: 16. CDR1 SEHNR and CDR2 FQNEAQ come from the germline V gene (reference sequence). The CDR3 runs 18 residues. The CDR3 DNA reads TGTGCCAGCAGCTTATGGGGATCGGACAGGTCGGGTAACTACGAGCAGTACTTC. Protein product: CASSLWGSDRSGNYEQYF. Full variable domain (missing parts from reference TRBV7-9 and TRBJ2-7): DTGVSQNPRHKITKRGQNVTFRCDPISEHNRLYWYRQTLGQGPEFLTYFQNEAQLEKSRLLSDRFSAERPKGSFSTLEIQRTEQGDSAMYLCASSLWGSDRSGNYEQYFGPGTRLTVT.

The chain carries TRBV5-6 and TRBJ1-2, with TRBD1 matching 7 bases. J lost 0 bases, V lost 10 bases, and 12 bases had no gene match. Germline CDR1 is SGHDT and CDR2 is YYEEEE. CDR3 size: 15 residues. CDR3 sequence: CAAWTTGTANYGYTF. The CDR3 coding sequence is TGTGCCGCCTGGACTACCGGGACAGCTAACTATGGCTACACCTTC.

The CDR3 sequence: CASSQTMTGPNTEAFF. In nucleotides, the CDR3 is TGTGCCAGCAGCCAGACCATGACAGGGCCGAACACTGAAGCTTTCTTT. The chain employs TRBV19 and TRBJ1-1, with TRBD1 identical over 7 bases. With 9 bases clipped from V and 1 base from J, the junction kept 14 bases outside the gene matches. Germline V gene data show CDR1 as LNHDA and CDR2 as SQIVND (reference sequence). The length of the CDR3 is 16 residues.

The sample holds a few counts of this clone. The J gene is TRBJ1-4, the V gene TRBV15; D is perhaps TRBD1 (5 bases). This CDR3 is 17 amino acids long. The germline V gene encodes CDR1 LNHNV and CDR2 YYDKDF (reference sequence). Trimming stripped 7 bases from V and 4 bases from J, with 22 bases between. Here the CDR3 DNA reads TGTGCCACCACCAAAAGCCTTACGACAGCCGATAATGAAAAACTGTTTTTT. Amino acids: CATTKSLTTADNEKLFF.

This clone was counted between two and nine times. The chain recombines TRBV6-1 with TRBJ2-1; no reliable D call. With 3 bases removed from V and 4 bases from J, the gap between germline ends came to 7 bases. The germline CDR1 and CDR2 sequences are MNHNS and SASEGT. The CDR3 extends over 13 amino acids. The DNA of the CDR3 is TGTGCCAGCAGTGACCTCCGTTACAATGAGCAGTTCTTC. This encodes CASSDLRYNEQFF.

The V and J genes are TRBV10-3 and TRBJ2-5, with D possibly TRBD1 on 5 matching bases. The tail of the sequence fits TRBJ2-7 better, so the J call may be wrong. Germline V gives CDR1 ENHRY, CDR2 SYGVKD. The CDR3 contains 14 residues. The CDR3 coding sequence is TGTGCCATCAGTCCGGACACGTCTGGATACGAGCAGTACTTC. It specifies CAISPDTSGYEQYF.

This clone was seen only once. The V call is TRBV4-3, the J call TRBJ1-5; a possible D gene is TRBD1 (5 bases). The CDR3 length is 16 residues. V lost 0 bases and J 6 bases, leaving 15 bases between the germline ends. Germline V lookup: CDR1 LGHNA, CDR2 YSLEER. DNA for the CDR3: TGCGCCAGCAGCCAAGATAGGGCAGCCGGGGGTCAGCCCCAGCATTTT. It yields the protein CASSQDRAAGGQPQHF.

This clone appeared a few times. The genes are TRBV19 and TRBJ1-4, with a possible D match to TRBD1 (5 bases). In germline, CDR1 is LNHDA, CDR2 SQIVND (reference sequence). Trimming stripped 7 bases from V and 5 bases from J, with 14 bases between. The CDR3 consists of 14 residues. The CDR3 here is CASTIGQGNEKLFF. Written as DNA, the CDR3 is TGTGCCAGTACCATTGGGCAGGGCAATGAAAAACTGTTTTTT. Complete variable domain (other parts from reference TRBV19 and TRBJ1-4): DGGITQSPKYLFRKEGQNVTLSCEQNLNHDAMYWYRQDPGQGLRLIYYSQIVNDFQKGDIAEGYSVSREKKESFPLTVTSAQKNPTAFYLCASTIGQGNEKLFFGSGTQLSVL.

The rearrangement uses TRBV19 and TRBJ1-1; possible D gene TRBD1, 5 bases. The V end was cut by 6 bases, the J end by 0 bases, with 8 bases between. Per germline, CDR1 LNHDA and CDR2 SQIVND (reference sequence). The CDR3 is made up of 13 amino acids. CDR3 nucleotides: TGTGCCAGTAGATCGACAGTGAACACTGAAGCTTTCTTT. Translated, it gives CASRSTVNTEAFF. Full variable domain (missing parts from reference TRBV19 and TRBJ1-1): DGGITQSPKYLFRKEGQNVTLSCEQNLNHDAMYWYRQDPGQGLRLIYYSQIVNDFQKGDIAEGYSVSREKKESFPLTVTSAQKNPTAFYLCASRSTVNTEAFFGQGTRLTVV.

About this clone itself: One end of the junction varies from germline; a read error may be responsible. The identical CDR3 is also encoded by other nucleotide sequences in the sample. J is TRBJ1-1 and V is TRBV25-1; a possible D gene is TRBD1 (6 bases). Germline-derived CDR1 and CDR2 are MGHDK and SYGVNS. The CDR3 is 12 amino acids. The DNA for the CDR3 is TGTGCCAGCAGTCTCAGGGGAACTGAGGCTTTCTTT. It specifies CASSLRGTEAFF. The variable domain in full, completed from reference TRBV25-1 and TRBJ1-1, reads EADIYQTPRYLVIGTGKKITLECSQTMGHDKMYWYQQDPGMELHLIHYSYGVNSTEKGDLSSESTVSRIRTEHFPLTLESARPSHTSQYLCASSLRGTEAFFGQGTRLTVV.

The chain carries TRBV28 and TRBJ1-1, with 8 nucleotides matching TRBD1. V lost 5 bases to trimming and J lost 1 base; unmatched junction nucleotides: 15. Germline-derived CDR1 and CDR2 are MDHEN and SYDVKM. This CDR3 comprises 18 residues. The CDR3 spells CASSTRRAGGIGNTEAFF. The CDR3 DNA sequence: TGTGCCAGCAGTACCCGGAGGGCAGGGGGCATCGGGAACACTGAAGCTTTCTTT.

This sequence joins TRBV11-1 and TRBJ2-3, with 13 bases lining up with TRBD2. Germline V gene lookup returns CDR1 SGHAT and CDR2 FQDESV (reference sequence). This CDR3 is 16 amino acids long. The trim removed 4 bases at V and 7 bases at J, leaving 8 bases unmatched. The CDR3 is CASSWTSGGRRNTQYF. CDR3 nucleotide sequence: TGTGCCAGCAGCTGGACTAGCGGGGGCCGGAGGAATACGCAGTATTTT.

CDR3 region: CASIRLGTGGGYTF. CDR3 DNA: TGTGCCAGCATTCGACTCGGGACAGGAGGAGGCTACACCTTC. V gene TRBV6-6 combines with J gene TRBJ1-2; 8 bases align to TRBD1. The CDR3 consists of 14 residues. V gave up 7 bases and J gave up 8 bases; unmatched junction bases: 12. Germline V gene lookup returns CDR1 MNHNY and CDR2 SVGAGI (reference sequence).

This chain links TRBV5-1 with TRBJ1-3; D perhaps matches TRBD1 (6 bases). The CDR3 contains 17 residues. The V and J ends lost 4 bases and 1 base respectively, with 18 bases between them. Looked up from germline, CDR1 is SGHRS and CDR2 is YFSETQ. The CDR3: CASSPQLQGSSGNTIYF. CDR3 bases: TGCGCCAGCAGCCCCCAACTCCAGGGGAGTTCTGGAAACACCATATATTTT.

The chain recombines TRBV19 with TRBJ1-4; D is perhaps TRBD1 (6 bases). The ends were cut back, 4 bases at V and 4 bases at J, with 10 bases in the middle. Germline CDR1 is LNHDA and CDR2 is SQIVND (reference sequence). The CDR3 length is 14 residues. The CDR3 DNA reads TGTGCCAGTAGTAGGACAGACTATAATGAAAAACTGTTTTTT. Protein product: CASSRTDYNEKLFF.

The chain has TRBV7-2 and TRBJ1-2; no reliable D call. CDR3 size: 14 residues. The V and J ends lost 3 bases and 0 bases respectively, with 8 bases between them. Germline V lookup: CDR1 SGHTA, CDR2 FQGNSA. The CDR3 reads CASSFGLANYGYTF. Here the CDR3 DNA reads TGTGCCAGCAGCTTCGGGTTAGCTAACTATGGCTACACCTTC.

This chain links TRBV18 with TRBJ1-3, with D uncertain. Germline values: CDR1 KGHSH, CDR2 LQKENI. The CDR3 has 13 residues. V was clipped by 2 bases and J by 7 bases, with 9 bases between them. For the CDR3, the DNA is TGTGCCAGCTCACCAGGGAGGGAGAACACCATATATTTT. This sequence encodes CASSPGRENTIYF.

The chain carries TRBV7-2 and TRBJ1-4; no reliable D call. The CDR3 consists of 20 residues. The V gene's germline CDR1 is SGHTA and CDR2 FQGNSA. With 0 bases removed from V and 0 bases from J, the gap between germline ends came to 20 bases. The CDR3 DNA sequence: TGTGCCAGCAGCTTAGCTAATAAGTGGGGAGAGAAGCCAACTAATGAAAAACTGTTTTTT. Protein product: CASSLANKWGEKPTNEKLFF. Looking up the rest from reference TRBV7-2 and TRBJ1-4 gives the full variable domain: GAGVSQSPSNKVTEKGKDVELRCDPISGHTALYWYRQSLGQGLEFLIYFQGNSAPDKSGLPSDRFSAERTGGSVSTLTIQRTQQEDSAVYLCASSLANKWGEKPTNEKLFFGSGTQLSVL.

This chain links TRBV4-2 with TRBJ2-5, with a tentative D call TRBD2 (6 bases). Germline CDR1 LGHNA, CDR2 YNFKEQ. The length of the CDR3 is 12 residues. Trimming shortened V by 1 base and J by 7 bases, and 7 bases separated the two germline ends. CDR3: CASSQVGGTQYF. The CDR3 DNA follows: TGTGCCAGCAGCCAAGTGGGGGGGACCCAGTACTTC.

This clone was seen more than once but under ten times. V and J are TRBV19 and TRBJ2-7; 9 bases agree with TRBD1. With V trimmed by 10 bases and J by 0 bases, 13 bases remained unmatched. The CDR3 extends over 16 amino acids. Germline values: CDR1 LNHDA, CDR2 SQIVND (reference sequence). Here the CDR3 reads CATKGWTGASSYEQYF. In nucleotides, the CDR3 is TGTGCCACCAAGGGATGGACAGGGGCGAGCTCCTACGAGCAGTACTTC.

This clone has more than one count but fewer than ten. The chain employs TRBV28 and TRBJ1-2; the D gene is possibly TRBD1 (6 bases). Germline-derived CDR1 and CDR2 are MDHEN and SYDVKM. This CDR3 is 14 amino acids long. V was pared by 2 bases and J by 4 bases, with 11 bases between. The CDR3 DNA is TGTGCCAGCAGTTTAGACAGGCGCCGCTATGGCTACACCTTC. Translation gives CASSLDRRRYGYTF.

The chain employs TRBV19 and TRBJ2-3, with 10 bases aligning to TRBD1. Germline CDR1 reads LNHDA; CDR2 reads SQIVND (reference sequence). The J segment lost 2 bases and the V segment lost 5 bases, leaving 7 bases of the junction unmatched. CDR3 size: 16 residues. CDR3 loop: CASSSATGGITDTQYF. The DNA for the CDR3 is TGTGCCAGTAGTTCCGCGACAGGGGGCATCACAGATACGCAGTATTTT.